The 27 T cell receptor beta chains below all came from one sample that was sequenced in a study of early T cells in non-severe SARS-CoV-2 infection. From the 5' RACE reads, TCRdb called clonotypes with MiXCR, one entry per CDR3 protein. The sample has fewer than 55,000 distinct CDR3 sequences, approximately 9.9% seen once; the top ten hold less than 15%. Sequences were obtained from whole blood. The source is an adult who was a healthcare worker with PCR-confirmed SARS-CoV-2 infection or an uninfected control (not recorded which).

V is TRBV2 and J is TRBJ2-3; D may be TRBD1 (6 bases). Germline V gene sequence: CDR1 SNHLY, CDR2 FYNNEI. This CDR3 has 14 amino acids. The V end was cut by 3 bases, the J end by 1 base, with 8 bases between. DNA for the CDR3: TGTGCCAGCAGTGACTGGGGGCGCACAGATACGCAGTATTTT. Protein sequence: CASSDWGRTDTQYF.

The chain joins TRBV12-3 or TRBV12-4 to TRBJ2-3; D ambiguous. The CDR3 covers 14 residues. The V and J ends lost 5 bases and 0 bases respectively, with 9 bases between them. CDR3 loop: CASSLPPSTDTQYF. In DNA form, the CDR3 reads TGTGCCAGCAGTCTACCCCCTAGCACAGATACGCAGTATTTT.

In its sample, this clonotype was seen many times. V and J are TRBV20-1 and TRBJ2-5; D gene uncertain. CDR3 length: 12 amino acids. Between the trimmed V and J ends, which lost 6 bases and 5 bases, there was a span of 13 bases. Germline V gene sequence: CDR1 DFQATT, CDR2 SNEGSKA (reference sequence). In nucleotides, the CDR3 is TGCAGTGCAACCAGTACCGGGGAGACCCAGTACTTC. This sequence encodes CSATSTGETQYF.

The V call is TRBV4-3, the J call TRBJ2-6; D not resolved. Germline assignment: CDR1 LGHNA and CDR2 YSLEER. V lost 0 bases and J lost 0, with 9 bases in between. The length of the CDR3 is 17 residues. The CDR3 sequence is CASSQDLSDSGANVLTF. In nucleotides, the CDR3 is TGCGCCAGCAGCCAAGATTTGTCGGACTCTGGGGCCAACGTCCTGACTTTC.

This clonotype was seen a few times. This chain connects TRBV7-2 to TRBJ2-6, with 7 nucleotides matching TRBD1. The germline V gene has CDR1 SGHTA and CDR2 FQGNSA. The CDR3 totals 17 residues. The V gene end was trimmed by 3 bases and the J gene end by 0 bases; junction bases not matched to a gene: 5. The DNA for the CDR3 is TGTGCCAGCAGCTTCACAGGGGCCCTCTCTGGGGCCAACGTCCTGACTTTC. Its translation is CASSFTGALSGANVLTF.

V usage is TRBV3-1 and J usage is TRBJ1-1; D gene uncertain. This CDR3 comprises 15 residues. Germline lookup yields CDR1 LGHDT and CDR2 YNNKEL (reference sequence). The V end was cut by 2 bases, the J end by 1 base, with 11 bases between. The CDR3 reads CASSQPKGRNTEAFF. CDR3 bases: TGTGCCAGCAGCCAACCCAAAGGGAGGAACACTGAAGCTTTCTTT.

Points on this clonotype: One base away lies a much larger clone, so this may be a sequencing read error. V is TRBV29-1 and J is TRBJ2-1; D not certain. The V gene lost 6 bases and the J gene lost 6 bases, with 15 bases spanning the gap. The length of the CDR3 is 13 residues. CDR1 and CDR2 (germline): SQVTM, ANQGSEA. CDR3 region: CSVSENVSNEQFF. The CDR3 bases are TGCAGCGTCTCGGAAAATGTCTCCAATGAGCAGTTCTTC.

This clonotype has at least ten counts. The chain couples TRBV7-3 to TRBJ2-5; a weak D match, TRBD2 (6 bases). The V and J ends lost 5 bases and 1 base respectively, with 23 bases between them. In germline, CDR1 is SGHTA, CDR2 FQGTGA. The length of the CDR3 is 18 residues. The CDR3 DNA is TGTGCCAGCAGCCCTTATGGGCGGGGCCGTAGTATCCAAGAGACCCAGTACTTC. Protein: CASSPYGRGRSIQETQYF.

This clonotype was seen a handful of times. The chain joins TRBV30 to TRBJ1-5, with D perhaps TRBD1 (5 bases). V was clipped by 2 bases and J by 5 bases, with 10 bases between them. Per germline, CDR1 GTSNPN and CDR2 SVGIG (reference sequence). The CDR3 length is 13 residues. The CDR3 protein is CAWSQGRHQPQHF. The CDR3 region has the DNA TGTGCCTGGAGTCAGGGCAGACATCAGCCCCAGCATTTT.

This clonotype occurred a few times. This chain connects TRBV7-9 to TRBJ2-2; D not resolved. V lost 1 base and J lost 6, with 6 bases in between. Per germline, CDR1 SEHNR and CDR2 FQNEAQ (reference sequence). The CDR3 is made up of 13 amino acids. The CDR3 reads CASSLENAGELFF. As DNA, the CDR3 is TGTGCCAGCAGCTTAGAAAATGCCGGGGAGCTGTTTTTT.

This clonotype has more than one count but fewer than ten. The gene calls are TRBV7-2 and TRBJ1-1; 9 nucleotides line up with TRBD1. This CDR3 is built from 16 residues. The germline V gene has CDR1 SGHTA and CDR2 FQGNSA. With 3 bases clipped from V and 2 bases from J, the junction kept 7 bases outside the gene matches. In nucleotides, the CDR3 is TGTGCCAGCAGCTTTCCGGGACAGGGTAGCAACACTGAAGCTTTCTTT. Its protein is CASSFPGQGSNTEAFF.

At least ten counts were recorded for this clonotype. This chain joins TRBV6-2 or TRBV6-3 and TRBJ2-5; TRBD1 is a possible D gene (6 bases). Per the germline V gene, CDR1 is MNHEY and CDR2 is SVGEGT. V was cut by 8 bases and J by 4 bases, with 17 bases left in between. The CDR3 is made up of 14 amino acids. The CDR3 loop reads CASSRQAHTETQYF. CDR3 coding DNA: TGTGCCAGCTCGAGACAGGCTCACACAGAGACCCAGTACTTC.

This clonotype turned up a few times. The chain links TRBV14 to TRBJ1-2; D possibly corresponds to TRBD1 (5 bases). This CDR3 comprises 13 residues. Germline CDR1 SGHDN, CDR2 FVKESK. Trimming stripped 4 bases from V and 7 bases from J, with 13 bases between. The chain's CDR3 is CASSPVQAAGYTF. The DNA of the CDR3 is TGTGCCAGCAGCCCTGTACAGGCTGCTGGCTACACCTTC.

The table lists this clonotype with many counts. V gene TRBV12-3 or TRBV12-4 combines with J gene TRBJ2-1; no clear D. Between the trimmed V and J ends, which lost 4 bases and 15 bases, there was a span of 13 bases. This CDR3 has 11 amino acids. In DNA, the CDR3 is TGTGCCAGCAGTTCCGACCTCGCTCGGTTCTTC. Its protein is CASSSDLARFF.

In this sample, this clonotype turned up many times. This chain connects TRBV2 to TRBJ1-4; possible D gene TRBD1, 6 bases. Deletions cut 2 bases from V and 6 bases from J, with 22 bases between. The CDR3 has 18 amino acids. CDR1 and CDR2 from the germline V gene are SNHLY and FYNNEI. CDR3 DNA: TGTGCCAGCAGTGAAATGGGCCTAACGGGGGCCTTGGATGAAAAACTGTTTTTT. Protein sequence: CASSEMGLTGALDEKLFF.

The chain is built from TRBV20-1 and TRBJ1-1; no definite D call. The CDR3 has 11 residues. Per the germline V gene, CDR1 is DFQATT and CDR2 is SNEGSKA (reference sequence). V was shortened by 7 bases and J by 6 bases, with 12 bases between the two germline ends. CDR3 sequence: CSVLLRPEAFF. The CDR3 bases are TGCAGTGTACTTCTCAGGCCTGAAGCTTTCTTT.

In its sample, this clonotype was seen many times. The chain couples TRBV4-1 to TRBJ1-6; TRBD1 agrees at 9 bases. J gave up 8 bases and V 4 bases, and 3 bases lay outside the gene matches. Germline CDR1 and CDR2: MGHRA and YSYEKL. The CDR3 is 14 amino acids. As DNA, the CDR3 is TGCGCCAGCAGCCGGGGACAGGGAGATTCACCCCTCCACTTT. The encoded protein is CASSRGQGDSPLHF.

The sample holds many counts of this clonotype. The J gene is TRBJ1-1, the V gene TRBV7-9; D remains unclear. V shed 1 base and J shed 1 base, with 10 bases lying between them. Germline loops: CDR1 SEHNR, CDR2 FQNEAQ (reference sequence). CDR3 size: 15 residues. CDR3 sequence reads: CASSLVGRENTEAFF. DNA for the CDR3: TGTGCCAGCAGCTTAGTAGGCCGAGAGAACACTGAAGCTTTCTTT.

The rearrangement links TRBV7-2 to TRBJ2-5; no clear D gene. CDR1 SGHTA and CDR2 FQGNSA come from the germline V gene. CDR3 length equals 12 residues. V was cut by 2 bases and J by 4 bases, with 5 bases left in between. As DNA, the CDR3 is TGTGCCAGCAGCTTATTAGGAGAGACCCAGTACTTC. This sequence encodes CASSLLGETQYF.

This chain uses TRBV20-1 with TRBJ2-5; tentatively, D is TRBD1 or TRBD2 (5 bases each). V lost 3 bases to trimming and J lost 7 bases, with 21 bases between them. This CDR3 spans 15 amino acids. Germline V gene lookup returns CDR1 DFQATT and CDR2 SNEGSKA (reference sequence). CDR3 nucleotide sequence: TGCAGTGCTAGTTTCAGGACACCCTCTGAGGGGACCCAGTACTTC. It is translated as CSASFRTPSEGTQYF.

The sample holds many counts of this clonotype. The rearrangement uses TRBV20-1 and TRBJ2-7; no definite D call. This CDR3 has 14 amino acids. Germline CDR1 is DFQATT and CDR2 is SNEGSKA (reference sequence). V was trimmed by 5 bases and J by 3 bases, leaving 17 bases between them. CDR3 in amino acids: CSAPLRYGNYEQYF. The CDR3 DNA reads TGCAGTGCTCCCCTCCGCTACGGAAACTACGAGCAGTACTTC.

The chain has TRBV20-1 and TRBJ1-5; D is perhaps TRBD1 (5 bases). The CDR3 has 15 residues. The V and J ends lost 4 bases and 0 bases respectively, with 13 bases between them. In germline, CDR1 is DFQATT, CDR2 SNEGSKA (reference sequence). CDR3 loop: CSAMGGSYSNQPQHF. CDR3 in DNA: TGCAGTGCTATGGGGGGGAGTTATAGCAATCAGCCCCAGCATTTT.

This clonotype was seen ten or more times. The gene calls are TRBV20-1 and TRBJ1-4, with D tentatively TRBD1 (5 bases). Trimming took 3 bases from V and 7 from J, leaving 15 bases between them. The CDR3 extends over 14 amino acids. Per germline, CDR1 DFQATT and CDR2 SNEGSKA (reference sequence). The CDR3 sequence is CSASSAGRGEKLFF. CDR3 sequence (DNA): TGCAGTGCTAGCTCGGCAGGGAGAGGTGAAAAACTGTTTTTT.

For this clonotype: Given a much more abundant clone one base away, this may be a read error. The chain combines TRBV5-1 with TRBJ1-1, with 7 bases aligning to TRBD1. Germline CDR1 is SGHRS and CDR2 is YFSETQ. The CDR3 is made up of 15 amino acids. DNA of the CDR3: TGCGTCAGCACACTACGACAGGGCATGAACACTGAAGCTTTCTTT. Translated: CVSTLRQGMNTEAFF.

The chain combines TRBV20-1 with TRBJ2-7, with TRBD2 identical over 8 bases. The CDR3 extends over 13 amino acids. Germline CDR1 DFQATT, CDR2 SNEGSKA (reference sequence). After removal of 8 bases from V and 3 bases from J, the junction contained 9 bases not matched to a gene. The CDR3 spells CSPSSGVGYEQYF. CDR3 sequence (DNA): TGCAGTCCCAGTAGCGGGGTGGGCTACGAGCAGTACTTC.

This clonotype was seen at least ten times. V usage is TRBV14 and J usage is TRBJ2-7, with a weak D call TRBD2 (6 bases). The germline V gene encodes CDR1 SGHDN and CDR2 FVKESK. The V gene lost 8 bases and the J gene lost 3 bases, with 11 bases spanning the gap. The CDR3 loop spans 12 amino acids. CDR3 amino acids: CASGGFGYEQYF. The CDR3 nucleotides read TGTGCCAGCGGGGGGTTCGGCTACGAGCAGTACTTC. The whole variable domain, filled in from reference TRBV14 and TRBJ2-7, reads EAGVTQFPSHSVIEKGQTVTLRCDPISGHDNLYWYRRVMGKEIKFLLHFVKESKQDESGMPNNRFLAERTGGTYSTLKVQPAELEDSGVYFCASGGFGYEQYFGPGTRLTVT.

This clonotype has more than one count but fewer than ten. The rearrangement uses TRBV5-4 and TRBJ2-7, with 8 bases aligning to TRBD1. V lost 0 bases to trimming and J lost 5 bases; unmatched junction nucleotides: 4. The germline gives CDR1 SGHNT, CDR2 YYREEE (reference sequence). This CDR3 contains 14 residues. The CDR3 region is CASSLGQGFNEQYF. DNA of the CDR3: TGTGCCAGCAGCTTGGGACAGGGGTTTAACGAGCAGTACTTC. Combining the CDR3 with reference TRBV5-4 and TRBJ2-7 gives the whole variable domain ETGVTQSPTHLIKTRGQQVTLRCSSQSGHNTVSWYQQALGQGPQFIFQYYREEENGRGNFPPRFSGLQFPNYSSELNVNALELDDSALYLCASSLGQGFNEQYFGPGTRLTVT.